The T cell receptor (beta chain) under discussion was sequenced for a study of graft-versus-host responses after intestinal transplantation (dated by TCRdb to about 2021). Regarding the research as a whole: The transplants that recipients received were multivisceral, liver-intestinal, or isolated intestinal. Anti-thymocyte globulin induction was given to all recipients, followed by maintenance tacrolimus and steroids for about 3 years. Graft-versus-host and host-versus-graft alloreactive T cell clones were tracked in the graft, circulation and bone marrow after intestinal transplantation using bulk TCR-beta CDR3 sequencing. Alloreactive clones were identified by sequencing pre-transplant mixed lymphocyte reaction products and comparing them with unstimulated pre-transplant donor and recipient T cells. A cohort of roughly 25 intestinal transplant recipients, including one retransplant, was enrolled, and 3 patients lacking pretransplant specimens were excluded. A peak of at least 4% donor T cells among recipient peripheral blood mononuclear cells was the definition used for donor T cell macrochimerism. Instead of going to the commercial service, samples from a few later patients were sequenced in-house on an Illumina MiSeq and processed with MiXCR.

Library generation was performed with the immunoSEQ multiplex PCR assay. In most patients, genomic DNA was isolated using the Qiagen DNeasy Blood and Tissue Kit and sent frozen to Adaptive Biotechnologies for TCR sequencing. Adaptive Biotechnologies carried out high-throughput TCR-beta CDR3 sequencing of genomic DNA for most patients. Per the original workflow: TCR sequencing data were retrieved from Adaptive's ImmunoSEQ software for 15 to 20 patients, whereas a few other patients were processed with MiXCR and VDJtools. To correct CD4 versus CD8 sorting errors, sequences present in both subsets at a frequency ratio below 5:1 were removed. CDR3 nucleotide sequences shared by donor and recipient were removed because the origin of these sequences could not be assigned. Alloreactive clones required at least 2-fold expansion over unstimulated cells and minimum CFSE-low frequency of 0.002% (template counts) or 0.001% (read counts). Clones were considered mappable if detected in sequenced pre-transplant spleen, lymph node, or MLR CFSE-low populations of the donor or recipient. Cumulative frequency of alloreactive clones was calculated as a percentage of all sequences weighted by copy number. In its TCRdb copy, this immuneACCESS table keeps in-frame sequences only and misses some clones. Where compared with another copy, unresolved V genes explain less than half of these, and the others have no known cause. That table furnishes V, J and clone size, whereas the DNA furnished D and trimming. This sample is represented by roughly 9,000 clones; about 32% of them were singletons. The ten largest clones capture 4.5% to 6% of the sample.

This clone is medium-sized (0.01 to 0.1%) in terms of sample share. Qualities for individual bases were not recorded, and no much larger clone is one base off. For this chain, trimming is 4 bases at the V end and 5 bases at the J end, and the number of junction bases without a gene match is 2. The CDR3 runs 14 residues from the cysteine to the phenylalanine. CDR3 DNA is the only sequence kept; it has 42 bases, read in frame from the first base. CDR1 and CDR2 were assigned from the germline V gene as KGHSH and LQKENI. The label giving this sample's time point can be read as: cells obtained before transplantation from donor or recipient. In mixed lymphocyte reactions, some 200,000 CFSE-labeled pre-transplant responders were plated with some 200,000 irradiated violet-dye-labeled stimulators and cultured for five to seven days. After the mixed lymphocyte reaction, proliferating CD3+CD4+CFSE-low and CD3+CD8+CFSE-low responder cells were FACS-sorted on a BD Influx sorter.

Paper-wide results and their limitations: Early after transplant, declines in HvG clones were associated with peak levels of circulating GvH clones. Conclusions were limited by the relatively low number and heterogeneity of intestinal transplant patients. In patients with donor T cell macrochimerism, the allografts had high GvH to HvG T cell clonal ratios. GvH clones were detected in recipient bone marrow, and some appeared earlier in ileal mucosa or blood, consistent with an intestinal mucosal origin.

This clonotype was sampled from a human patient who received an intestinal transplant. Sequencing was performed on alloreactive CD4+ T cells from a mixed lymphocyte reaction culture, taken before intestinal transplant. In light of the paper, this sample's cell subset or site label describes: CFSE-low proliferating T cells sorted from roughly six-day pre-transplant mixed lymphocyte reaction (GvH or HvG direction). The rearranged segments are TRBV18 and TRBJ1-5, and 10 junction bases match TRBD1. The CDR3 region has the sequence CASSRGQGDQPQHF. The nucleotide sequence is TGTGCCAGCTCACGAGGACAGGGGGATCAGCCCCAGCATTTT.